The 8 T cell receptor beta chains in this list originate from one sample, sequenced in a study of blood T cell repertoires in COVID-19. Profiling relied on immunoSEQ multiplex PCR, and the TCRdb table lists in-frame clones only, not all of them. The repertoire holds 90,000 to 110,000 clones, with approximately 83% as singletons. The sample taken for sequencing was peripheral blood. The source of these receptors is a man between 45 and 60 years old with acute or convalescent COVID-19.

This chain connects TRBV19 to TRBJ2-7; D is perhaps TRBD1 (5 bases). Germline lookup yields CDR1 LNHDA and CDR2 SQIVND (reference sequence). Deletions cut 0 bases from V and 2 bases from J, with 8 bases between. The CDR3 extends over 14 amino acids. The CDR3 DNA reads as TGTGCCAGTAGTATAGACTGGGGCCCCTACGAGCAGTACTTC. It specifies CASSIDWGPYEQYF.

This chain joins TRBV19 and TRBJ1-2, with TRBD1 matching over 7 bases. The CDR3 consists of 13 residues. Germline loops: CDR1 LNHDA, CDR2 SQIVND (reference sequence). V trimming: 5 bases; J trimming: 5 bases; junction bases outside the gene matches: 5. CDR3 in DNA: TGTGCCAGTAGTTTTCAGGGGGTTTATGGCTACACCTTC. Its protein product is CASSFQGVYGYTF.

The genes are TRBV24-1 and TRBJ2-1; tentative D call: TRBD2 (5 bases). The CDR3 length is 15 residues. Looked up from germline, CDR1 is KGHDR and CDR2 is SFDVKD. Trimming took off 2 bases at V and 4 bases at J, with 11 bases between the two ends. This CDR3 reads CATSDSRVWYNEQFF. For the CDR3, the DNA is TGTGCCACCAGTGATTCGAGGGTCTGGTACAATGAGCAGTTCTTC.

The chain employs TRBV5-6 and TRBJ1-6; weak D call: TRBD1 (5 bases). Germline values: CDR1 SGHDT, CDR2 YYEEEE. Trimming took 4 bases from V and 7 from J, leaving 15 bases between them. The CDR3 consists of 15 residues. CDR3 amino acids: CASSADRMINSPLHF. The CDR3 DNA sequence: TGTGCCAGCAGCGCTGACAGAATGATCAATTCACCCCTCCACTTT.

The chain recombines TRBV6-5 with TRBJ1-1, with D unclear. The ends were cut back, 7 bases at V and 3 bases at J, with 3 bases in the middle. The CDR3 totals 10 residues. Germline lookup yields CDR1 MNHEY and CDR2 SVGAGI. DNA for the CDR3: TGTGCCAGCACGGACACTGAAGCTTTCTTT. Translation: CASTDTEAFF.

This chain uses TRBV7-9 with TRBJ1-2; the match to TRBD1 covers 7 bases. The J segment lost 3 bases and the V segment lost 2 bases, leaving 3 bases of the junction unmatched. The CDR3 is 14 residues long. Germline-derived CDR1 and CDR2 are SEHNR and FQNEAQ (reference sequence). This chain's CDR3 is CASSLRGLDYGYTF. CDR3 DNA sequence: TGTGCCAGCAGCTTAAGGGGGCTAGACTATGGCTACACCTTC.

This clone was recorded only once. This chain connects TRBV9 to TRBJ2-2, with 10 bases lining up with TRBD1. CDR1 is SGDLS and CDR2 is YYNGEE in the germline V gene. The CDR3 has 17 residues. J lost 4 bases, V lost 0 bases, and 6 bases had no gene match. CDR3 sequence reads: CASSVEEGQGSTGELFF. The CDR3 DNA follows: TGTGCCAGCAGCGTAGAGGAGGGACAGGGGAGCACCGGGGAGCTGTTTTTT.

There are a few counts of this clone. CDR3 in DNA: TGCGCCAGCAGCTTGGACCAGAACACAGATACGCAGTATTTT. Protein sequence: CASSLDQNTDTQYF. The chain uses TRBV5-1 and TRBJ2-3; D not resolved. CDR1 is SGHRS and CDR2 is YFSETQ in the germline V gene. The V end was cut by 0 bases, the J end by 2 bases, with 7 bases between. The CDR3 is 14 residues long.